This T cell receptor (beta chain) was sequenced during a study of blood T cell repertoires in COVID-19. The data were produced by immunoSEQ multiplex PCR, yet TCRdb's version contains in-frame clones alone and is incomplete. The table includes some 210,000 clones, roughly 86% detected once. V shed 6 bases, J shed 9 bases, and the junction held 4 bases outside the gene matches. Germline V gives CDR1 SGHDN, CDR2 FVKESK. This CDR3 contains 14 residues. Source material: peripheral blood. V and J are TRBV14 and TRBJ2-1; 14 bases align to TRBD2. The receptor's source is a woman in her 70s with active or convalescent COVID-19. The CDR3 DNA reads TGTGCCAGCAGGACTAGCGGGAGGGGAGGTGAGCAGTTCTTC. This gives the protein CASRTSGRGGEQFF. Full variable domain (rest looked up from reference TRBV14 and TRBJ2-1): EAGVTQFPSHSVIEKGQTVTLRCDPISGHDNLYWYRRVMGKEIKFLLHFVKESKQDESGMPNNRFLAERTGGTYSTLKVQPAELEDSGVYFCASRTSGRGGEQFFGPGTRLTVL.